This is a list of T cell receptor beta chains from one sample in a study of control samples from healthy donors and cancer patients. Measured with immunoSEQ multiplex PCR; TCRdb has only the in-frame clones, and not every one. The sample lists about 120,000 clones; roughly 92% were seen once. Sequenced: blood. The receptor source for this set is a man aged 30 to 45 in good health. Each CDR3 is given with its conserved first and last residue. D genes are given only for firm matches. Part of the rows lack a size; the others show once, few, many or a class for expanded clones.

j_gene | d_gene | v_gene | abundance | CDR3nt | CDR3aa
TRBJ2-2 | . | TRBV5-1 | . | TGCGCCAGCAGCCCGGGACATTCCACCGGGGAGCTGTTTTTT | CASSPGHSTGELFF
TRBJ2-1 | . | TRBV3-1/TRBV3-2 | . | TGTGCCAGCAGCCAAGTAGCCAGGGCCTACAATGAGCAGTTCTTC | CASSQVARAYNEQFF
TRBJ2-1 | TRBD1 | TRBV7-9 | . | TGTGCCAGCAGCGGGACAGGGGGCTCCTACAATGAGCAGTTCTTC | CASSGTGGSYNEQFF
TRBJ2-5 | . | TRBV14 | . | TGTGCCAGCAGCCACCAAGAGACCCAGTACTTC | CASSHQETQYF
TRBJ1-4 | . | TRBV13 | . | TGTGCCAGCAGCCGCGGGACAAGTAATGAAAAACTGTTTTTT | CASSRGTSNEKLFF
TRBJ1-1 | . | TRBV11-1 | . | TGTGCCAGCAGCTCGCTCCGGCAGGTTGAAGCTTTCTTT | CASSSLRQVEAFF
TRBJ1-3 | . | TRBV2 | . | TGTGCCAGCAGGGAGCGTTACGACACCATATATTTT | CASRERYDTIYF
TRBJ2-1 | . | TRBV27 | . | TGTGCCAGCACGGAAAGCTCCTACAATGAGCAGTTCTTC | CASTESSYNEQFF
TRBJ1-5 | . | TRBV12-3/TRBV12-4 | . | TGTGCCAGCAGTTCTGACCGGAGTCAGCCCCAGCATTTT | CASSSDRSQPQHF
TRBJ2-1 | TRBD2 | TRBV5-8 | . | TGTGCCAGCAGCGCCGGACTAGACCTCTATAATGAGCAGTTCTTC | CASSAGLDLYNEQFF
TRBJ1-6 | . | TRBV10-1 | . | TGCGCCAGCAGTGAGTCGTCGGATTATCGTTCACCCCTCCACTTT | CASSESSDYRSPLHF
TRBJ1-5 | . | TRBV6-1 | . | TGTGCCAGCAGTGACAGGGGCGCGAGCAATCAGCCCCAGCATTTT | CASSDRGASNQPQHF
TRBJ2-7 | . | TRBV15 | . | TGTGCCACCAGCAGAGTACTTGGAAGCAACGAGCAGTACTTC | CATSRVLGSNEQYF
TRBJ2-4 | TRBD1 | TRBV4-2 | . | TGTGCCAGCAGCCAGGGGGACAGCGTGGCCAAAAACATTCAGTACTTC | CASSQGDSVAKNIQYF
TRBJ2-3 | . | TRBV5-6 | once | TGTGCCAGCAGCTTGCGGACAGATACGCAGTATTTT | CASSLRTDTQYF
TRBJ2-5 | . | TRBV5-1 | . | TGCGCCAGCAGCTCCGGGACTCAGATTCAAGAGACCCAGTACTTC | CASSSGTQIQETQYF
TRBJ1-1 | . | TRBV5-5 | . | TGTGCCAGCAGCTTAGGGGGTAACACTGAAGCTTTCTTT | CASSLGGNTEAFF
TRBJ2-5 | TRBD2 | TRBV7-9 | . | TGTGCCAGCAGCTTACCGAGCGGGGGGCTACAAGAGACCCAGTACTTC | CASSLPSGGLQETQYF